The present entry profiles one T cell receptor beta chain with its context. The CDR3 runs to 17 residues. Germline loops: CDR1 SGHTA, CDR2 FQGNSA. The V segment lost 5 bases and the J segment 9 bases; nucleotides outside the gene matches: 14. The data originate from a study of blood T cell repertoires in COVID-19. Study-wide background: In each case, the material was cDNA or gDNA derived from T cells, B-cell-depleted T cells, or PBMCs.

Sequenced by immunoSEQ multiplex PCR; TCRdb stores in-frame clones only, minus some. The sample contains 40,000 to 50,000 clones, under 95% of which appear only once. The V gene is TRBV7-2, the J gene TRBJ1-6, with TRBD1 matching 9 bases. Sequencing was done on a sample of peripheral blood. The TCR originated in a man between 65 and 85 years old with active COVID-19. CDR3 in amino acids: CASSRSPVTGGSSPLHF. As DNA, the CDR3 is TGTGCCAGCAGCCGTTCTCCAGTTACAGGGGGCTCTTCACCCCTCCACTTT.